The 6 T cell receptor beta chains presented below share a single source sample, sequenced in a study of blood T cell repertoires in COVID-19. Profiled with immunoSEQ multiplex PCR; TCRdb holds only in-frame clones, not every one. The sample includes about 120,000 clones, less than 85% of them seen just once. Sequencing was carried out using peripheral blood. These receptors were collected from a middle-aged man with acute or convalescent COVID-19.

The chain recombines TRBV11-3 with TRBJ2-3; 10 bases are a match to TRBD2. Trimming took 4 bases from V and 7 from J; bases not matched to a gene: 11. Per the germline V gene, CDR1 is SGHNT and CDR2 is YENEEA. There are 16 residues in the CDR3. The CDR3 loop is CASSSPSGRDGNTQYF. CDR3 coding DNA: TGTGCCAGCAGCTCCCCGAGCGGGAGGGACGGGAATACGCAGTATTTT.

This chain joins TRBV4-2 and TRBJ1-3; 9 bases align to TRBD1. CDR1 and CDR2 from the germline V gene are LGHNA and YNFKEQ. This CDR3 contains 17 residues. Unmatched junction bases numbered 6, after V lost 3 bases and J lost 0 bases. CDR3 nucleotide sequence: TGTGCCAGCAGCCAGCCGGGGACAGGGAGCTCTGGAAACACCATATATTTT. This encodes CASSQPGTGSSGNTIYF.

The chain links TRBV13 to TRBJ2-7, with 11 nucleotides matching TRBD2. Germline V lookup: CDR1 PRHDT, CDR2 FYEKMQ (reference sequence). The CDR3 has 15 amino acids. V was pared by 4 bases and J by 2 bases, with 4 bases of the junction left unmatched. The CDR3 DNA reads TGTGCCAGCAGCTCCGGGACTAGCGGTACCTACGAGCAGTACTTC. Translation gives CASSSGTSGTYEQYF.

This chain links TRBV19 with TRBJ1-1, with TRBD1 as a possible D gene (6 bases). The CDR3 spans 12 residues. The ends were cut back, 5 bases at V and 10 bases at J, with 14 bases in the middle. CDR1 is LNHDA and CDR2 is SQIVND in the germline V gene (reference sequence). The CDR3 nucleotides read TGTGCCAGTAGTCCCCAGGGAGGGGGAGCTTTCTTT. It specifies CASSPQGGGAFF.

About this clone itself: The same CDR3 is also encoded by other DNA sequences in this sample. The chain carries TRBV5-5 and TRBJ1-2, with TRBD1 as a possible D gene (5 bases). CDR1 is SGHKS, CDR2 YYEKEE, per germline (reference sequence). This CDR3 spans 14 amino acids. Trimming stripped 4 bases from V and 0 bases from J, with 10 bases between. The CDR3 loop reads CASSTGQANYGYTF. DNA for the CDR3: TGTGCCAGCAGCACCGGACAAGCTAACTATGGCTACACCTTC. The full variable domain, in which reference TRBV5-5 and TRBJ1-2 provide the parts outside the CDR3, is DAGVTQSPTHLIKTRGQQVTLRCSPISGHKSVSWYQQVLGQGPQFIFQYYEKEERGRGNFPDRFSARQFPNYSSELNVNALLLGDSALYLCASSTGQANYGYTFGSGTRLTVV.

In regard to this clone: At one of its ends the junction is not consistent with the germline gene, which may arise from a read error. CDR3 coding DNA: TGTGCCAGCAGCTTGCAGGGCCACTCTGGAAACATCATATATTTT. It specifies CASSLQGHSGNIIYF. The V gene is TRBV5-6, the J gene TRBJ1-3, with D perhaps matching TRBD1 (5 bases). Germline V CDR1 and CDR2: SGHDT, YYEEEE. The CDR3 runs 15 residues.